The 7 T cell receptor beta chains below all came from one sample that was sequenced in a study of ipilimumab plus nivolumab after autologous stem cell transplantation. Clones were sequenced by immunoSEQ multiplex PCR, and TCRdb holds only the in-frame ones, with some missing. Of about 25,000 clones in the sample, around 83% were seen once. The sequenced sample was PBMCs, obtained in a trial of ipilimumab plus nivolumab as post-transplant consolidation. The receptor set was obtained from a male donor with diffuse large B-cell lymphoma.

J is TRBJ1-4 and V is TRBV5-5; D unclear. Trimming pared 1 base from V and 7 bases from J, leaving 17 bases between. This CDR3 has 16 residues. In germline, CDR1 is SGHKS, CDR2 YYEKEE (reference sequence). This CDR3 reads CASSLTFVTGFEKLFF. The CDR3 bases are TGTGCCAGCAGCTTGACTTTCGTCACCGGATTTGAAAAACTGTTTTTT.

The V gene is TRBV6-1, the J gene TRBJ1-2, with a weak D call TRBD1 (5 bases). The CDR3 runs 11 residues. The V gene lost 6 bases and the J gene lost 8 bases, with 10 bases spanning the gap. Germline-derived CDR1 and CDR2 are MNHNS and SASEGT. DNA of the CDR3: TGTGCCAGCAGCATTCGACAGGGCTACACCTTC. Its translation is CASSIRQGYTF.

This chain links TRBV7-2 with TRBJ2-3; no firm D call. V was trimmed by 4 bases and J by 4 bases, leaving 9 bases between them. CDR3 length: 13 residues. CDR1 and CDR2 (germline): SGHTA, FQGNSA. The CDR3 DNA reads TGTGCCAGCAGCTCAGAGTGGGCAGATACGCAGTATTTT. Protein product: CASSSEWADTQYF.

J is TRBJ2-1 and V is TRBV14; 9 bases fit TRBD2. This CDR3 region has 17 residues. Trimming removed 0 bases from V and 3 bases from J; junction bases left unmatched: 6. Looked up from germline, CDR1 is SGHDN and CDR2 is FVKESK. CDR3 bases: TGTGCCAGCAGCCAAGAATCTAGCGGGGCCCTCTACAATGAGCAGTTCTTC. Translating gives CASSQESSGALYNEQFF. The full variable domain, its missing parts supplied by reference TRBV14 and TRBJ2-1, is EAGVTQFPSHSVIEKGQTVTLRCDPISGHDNLYWYRRVMGKEIKFLLHFVKESKQDESGMPNNRFLAERTGGTYSTLKVQPAELEDSGVYFCASSQESSGALYNEQFFGPGTRLTVL.

The chain employs TRBV9 and TRBJ2-1; either TRBD1 or TRBD2 may fit D (6 bases each). The CDR3 is made up of 15 amino acids. CDR1 and CDR2 (germline): SGDLS, YYNGEE. Trimming cost V 0 bases and J 3 bases, with 10 bases left between them. The CDR3 coding sequence is TGTGCCAGCAGCGTAGGGGGGCGGGGCTACAATGAGCAGTTCTTC. This translates into CASSVGGRGYNEQFF.

This clone was counted a single time. This chain joins TRBV5-6 and TRBJ2-4; 7 bases align to TRBD1. With 2 bases clipped from V and 4 bases from J, the junction kept 3 bases outside the gene matches. The length of the CDR3 is 14 residues. Germline lookup yields CDR1 SGHDT and CDR2 YYEEEE. The CDR3 sequence is CASSLPGQKNIQYF. CDR3 DNA: TGTGCCAGCAGCTTACCGGGACAGAAAAACATTCAGTACTTC.

This rearrangement joins TRBV29-1 to TRBJ2-3; weak D call: TRBD2 (5 bases). From germline, CDR1 is SQVTM and CDR2 ANQGSEA. V lost 2 bases and J lost 9, with 18 bases in between. The CDR3 is 14 amino acids. The CDR3 reads CSVENRGNRDTQYF. CDR3 coding DNA: TGCAGCGTTGAAAATCGGGGTAATAGAGACACGCAGTATTTT.